This TCR beta chain was sequenced in a study of cytomegalovirus exposure and HLA in healthy donors (dated by TCRdb to the late 2010s). Study-level background: An earlier analysis of fewer than 750 of the donors reported 250 to 350 Gb of sequence data and 117 million unique TCR beta sequences obtained from about 179 million T cells. About 280 gigabases of sequencing data and roughly 80 million unique TCR sequences made up an early release that covered several hundred HLA-typed donors. Of the roughly 390 genotyped donors, more than 75% were placed in the genetic ancestry cluster associated with self-reported Caucasian donors. The study was designed to test whether signatures of past pathogen exposure could be identified by cataloging public T cell receptors. The T cell repertoires of roughly 660 subjects were profiled by immunosequencing and related to cytomegalovirus serostatus. A separate validation cohort of more than 100 different subjects was used in addition to the roughly 700-subject first cohort. To predict cytomegalovirus infection status, the study brought together high-throughput TCR immunosequencing, statistical association of individual TCRs with disease status, and machine learning. To study patterns of TCR occurrence, a later analysis re-analyzed previously published TCR beta repertoires from 650 to 750 donors and added high-resolution HLA genotyping. In the later analysis, no new phenotypic data were used to find candidate immune exposures; instead, reliance was placed on TCR beta sequences and their occurrence across donors. To decide whether each TCR beta V gene segment behaved as functional or pseudogenic, an earlier analysis of some 600 of the donors relied on high-throughput TCR beta sequencing. Donor age, sex, ethnicity and CMV serostatus were collected together with the repertoire data. In a later genetic analysis, genome-wide SNP genotypes for about 65% of the 666 donors were used, and that subset was treated as a discovery cohort. Every discovery cohort repertoire had been produced on one sequencing platform. HLA typing covered class I and class II loci at four-digit resolution. The number of donors typed differed by locus, with roughly 620-630 for A, B, C, DRB1 and DQB1, 522 for DQA1, about 610 for DPA1, and some 470 for DPB1. Roughly five DR-DQ haplotypes were treated as single units for association and clustering because of strong linkage in the cohort. On average, around 230,000 unique TCR beta nucleotide sequences were sequenced per donor among 398 genotyped donors of the cohort, with 15% to 20% of those sequences being non-productive.

The receptor library was made with the immunoSEQ multiplex PCR assay. A mixture of 60 forward primers for TCR Vbeta segments and 13 reverse primers for TCR Jbeta segments was used in the multiplex PCR. The CDR3 region of rearranged TCR beta genes was amplified from genomic DNA with a multiplex PCR assay. The Illumina HiSeq System was used to sequence the amplified TCR beta libraries as 87-base-pair reads. As for how the authors treated the data: A later analysis tallied 75 million to 85 million unique TCR beta chains across the 700 or so repertoires, and about 10 million of those chains were shared by two or more donors. Raw reads were error-corrected and collapsed into unique sequences by a nearest-neighbor algorithm in which closely related sequences were merged to remove PCR and sequencing errors. Alignment of CDR3 sequences to IMGT reference sequences was used to assign V, D and J gene segments. For a sequence to be retained, a match of at least six nucleotides was required to both a V gene segment and a J gene segment. Rearrangements were called productive when the CDR3 lacked stop codons and stayed in frame with V and J; all others were non-productive. CDR3 was defined by IMGT convention, running from the second conserved V-encoded cysteine to the conserved J-encoded phenylalanine. In an earlier analysis of 550 to 650 of the donors, sequences lacking an unambiguous match to a single V gene segment were excluded. An earlier analysis of some 500 of the donors classified V segments as functional when productive rearrangements were above 56.7% and as segregating when the standard deviation between donors was above 5%. A statistical classification framework was built for diagnosing cytomegalovirus status from the catalog of TCR beta chain sequences. In a later analysis, TCR nucleotide sequences were compared against IMGT/GENE-DB human TR gene sequences so that V and J genes could be assigned. In a later analysis, CDR3 sequences and most-parsimonious VDJ recombination scenarios were assigned using the TCRdist pipeline. A later analysis defined each TCR beta chain by its CDR3 amino acid sequence plus V-gene family, and excluded reads lacking a unique V-gene family. A later analysis removed 550 to 650 highly shared, low-generation-probability nucleotide sequences to deal with suspected cross-contamination and a sequencing artifact. In a later analysis, a clonal expansion index was calculated for each public chain from normalized within-repertoire ranks of inferred template counts. Generation probabilities in a later analysis came from a VDJ recombination model fitted to out-of-frame rearrangements, and those results were checked against IGoR. In a later analysis, TCR-TCR, TCR-HLA and TCR-CMV co-occurrence was scored with hypergeometric tests, and a repertoire-size bias correction was applied to TCR pairs. False discovery rates were estimated in a later analysis by permuting HLA or CMV assignments 20 times. In a later analysis, co-occurring TCRs were grouped with DBSCAN, and TCRdist sequence similarity was added when clustering was performed within HLA-allele-positive subsets. Repertoires with fewer than 30,000 or more than 120,000 public chains were left out of co-occurrence clustering, as were about 5 repertoires with anomalous nucleotide sharing. The immuneACCESS repertoire file appears here via TCRdb, limited to in-frame rearrangements. These files lack a portion of the clones; in checked studies, under half of the deficit traces to unresolved V genes, and the cause of the others is not known. The D gene and trimming were derived from the DNA, and the V and J assignments and clone size from that table. Counted in this sample were 140,000 to 150,000 clones; roughly 79% of them appeared once. The ten biggest clones cover roughly 10% of the sample.

The cohort was made up of 650 to 700 healthy bone marrow donors. All cohort members were sampled while nominally healthy, although unrecorded immune exposures were likely present. The donor was CMV seropositive and belonged to the group of 270 or so seropositive cohort members. A peripheral blood sample was collected from each donor, and TCR beta sequencing was performed on peripheral blood mononuclear cells. The Qiagen DNeasy Blood Extraction Kit was used to extract genomic DNA from the blood cell samples. What the research found in general, with its limitations: Immune exposure information for the cohort was limited to CMV serostatus. Most TCR sequences were seen in very few donors, while some public TCRs were found in many individuals. Presence/absence analyses assumed roughly uniform sequencing depth across donors, an assumption that may not hold. Some IMGT-functional V segments, including TRBV6-2 and TRBV6-3, could not be told apart with the 87-base-pair reads, so those segments were excluded. A group of highly shared sequence variants was considered likely to be a technical artifact of the sequencing pipeline. An association between a missense DCLRE1C variant and V-gene and J-gene trimming of TCR beta chains was found in a later genetic analysis and replicated in an independent cohort. Most CMV-associated TCR beta chains appeared to be HLA-restricted in a later analysis, and the HLA associations seemed to be driven largely by CMV exposure. In both the original and validation cohorts, the classifier was reported to diagnose cytomegalovirus status with high specificity and sensitivity. A further reported finding was that TCR beta sequences accurately predicted the HLA-A and HLA-B alleles for most subjects in the first cohort. Only TCR beta chains were sequenced in this cohort, and the absence of alpha or paired-chain data limited detectable features. Because HLA typing was missing for some donors at each locus, association tests included only the typed subset. In a later genetic analysis, fewer N-insertions in productive TCRs were reported among donors in an Asian-associated ancestry cluster than the approximately 710-donor mean. A later analysis found that HLA-associated TCR beta chains were more clonally expanded and had lower generation probabilities than equally common non-associated chains. In a later analysis, several top co-occurrence clusters were reported to appear linked to parvovirus B19, influenza, CMV and Epstein-Barr virus. In vitro tests confirmed that a few of the cytomegalovirus-associated TCR beta chains recognize cytomegalovirus antigens. In an earlier analysis of more than 450 of the donors, most TCR beta V segments were observed in productive rearrangements about 87% or about 30% of the time, broadly matching IMGT annotations. Specific HLA alleles were associated with 15,000 to 20,000 TCR beta sequences at a false discovery rate of 0.05 in a later analysis. When HLA alleles, especially DR and DQ, strongly co-occurred, TCR associations were difficult to assign to individual alleles. Linkage disequilibrium might explain the correlated functional status among segregating V segments, but an unknown experimental factor could not be excluded. The authors suggested that the approach could potentially be extended to other disease states and immunological phenotypes. According to a later analysis, TCR association rates differed among HLA loci, with DRB1 alleles showing the most associated TCRs and HLA-C alleles showing the fewest. A total of roughly 160 TCR beta chains were listed by the study as associated with cytomegalovirus. Because counts were too low, about 18 rarely observed V segments, including chromosome 9 orphons, were excluded from the earlier analysis of around 640 of the donors.

In the case of this clone: Its antigen is not yet known. Within one base of it there is no much larger clone, and no base qualities were kept.

The germline V gene sets CDR1 to SGDLS and CDR2 to YYNGEE. The CDR3 spans 15 residues, from the cysteine through the phenylalanine. Here the CDR3 DNA is all that survives: 45 bases in frame from base 1. V and J are trimmed by 0 bases and 7 bases, and the gene matches miss 9 bases of the junction. Sequences were obtained from PBMCs. The clonotype originates from a woman aged 55 to 70 in good health and CMV-seropositive. Rearrangement joined TRBV9 to TRBJ2-7, and 8 bases in between align with TRBD2. The sequenced DNA: TGTGCCAGCAGCGTAGCTGGGCGGGAGGTAGATGAGCAGTACTTC. This yields the protein CASSVAGREVDEQYF.